This TCR beta chain came from a study of T cell repertoires in cytomegalovirus infection. Germline assignment: CDR1 MNHEY and CDR2 SMNVEV (reference sequence). J lost 7 bases, V lost 8 bases, and 9 bases had no gene match. CDR3 size: 15 residues. Via MiXCR, TCRdb re-called the reads, giving one row per CDR3 protein. Seen here are over 150,000 distinct CDR3 sequences, 15% to 20% observed once, and the top ten hold 2.9%. This clonotype was sampled from a human donor in good health (CMV status not recorded). Some clones in this sample may be carry-over from other donors' samples. Sequencing was carried out using PBMCs. V is TRBV27 and J is TRBJ2-1; 12 bases are shared with TRBD2. The CDR3 DNA reads TGTGCCAGCGGCCTGACTAGCGGGAGTTCAAATGAGCAGTTCTTC. Its translation is CASGLTSGSSNEQFF.